The 23 T cell receptor beta chains below all came from one sample that was sequenced in a study of T cell repertoires in aging, cancer and after chemotherapy. Rearranged V-D-J TRB sequences were amplified with a mixed TRB-A/B primer pool. From the multiplex PCR reads, TCRdb called clonotypes with MiXCR, one entry per CDR3 protein. This sample carries roughly 5,300 distinct CDR3 sequences, roughly 25% of them seen once, and the ten largest clones take under 35%. Amplification of TCR beta used genomic DNA extracted from peripheral blood. The sequenced material came from blood. The origin of the receptors is a human donor with a solid tumor.

The V and J genes are TRBV27 and TRBJ2-2; 12 nucleotides agree with TRBD2. J gave up 0 bases and V 5 bases, and 4 bases lay outside the gene matches. Germline CDR1 is MNHEY and CDR2 is SMNVEV (reference sequence). The CDR3 is made up of 17 amino acids. The CDR3 here is CASSTTSGSPNTGELFF. As DNA, the CDR3 is TGTGCCAGCAGTACGACTAGCGGGAGCCCGAACACCGGGGAGCTGTTTTTT.

V is TRBV6-1 and J is TRBJ1-2; D ambiguous. Trimming removed 7 bases at V and 2 bases at J, with 14 bases between. This CDR3 comprises 14 residues. Germline V CDR1 and CDR2: MNHNS, SASEGT. In nucleotides, the CDR3 is TGTGCCAGCACCGACCCCCCGGGGAACTATGGCTACACCTTC. This sequence encodes CASTDPPGNYGYTF.

Sample share makes this clonotype medium-sized. This chain links TRBV19 with TRBJ2-7; 9 bases are a match to TRBD1. V lost 3 bases and J lost 2; bases outside the gene matches: 8. CDR1 is LNHDA, CDR2 SQIVND, per germline (reference sequence). CDR3 length equals 16 residues. For the CDR3, the DNA is TGTGCCAGTAGTATCCTACCGGGACAGGGACCCTACGAGCAGTACTTC. Its translation is CASSILPGQGPYEQYF.

The rearrangement links TRBV28 to TRBJ1-3; TRBD1 matches 7 bases. Germline values: CDR1 MDHEN, CDR2 SYDVKM. With V trimmed by 3 bases and J by 0 bases, 8 bases remained unmatched. This CDR3 comprises 17 residues. As DNA, the CDR3 is TGTGCCAGCAGTTTTCACGGGACAGAAAGCTCTGGAAACACCATATATTTT. Protein sequence: CASSFHGTESSGNTIYF.

This clonotype turned up a few times. The chain uses TRBV18 and TRBJ1-1; 8 bases agree with TRBD1. After removal of 3 bases from V and 5 bases from J, the junction contained 8 bases not matched to a gene. Germline V lookup: CDR1 KGHSH, CDR2 LQKENI. The CDR3 runs 15 residues. CDR3 coding DNA: TGTGCCAGCTCACCTTCTACAGGGGGGGGGACTGAAGCTTTCTTT. Encoded protein: CASSPSTGGGTEAFF.

This clonotype is labeled medium-sized. Here the CDR3 reads CASSGPDRPWGTNEKLFF. For the CDR3, the DNA is TGTGCCAGCAGCGGCCCGGACAGGCCTTGGGGAACTAATGAAAAACTGTTTTTT. The chain uses TRBV5-6 and TRBJ1-4, with 7 bases fitting TRBD1. The germline CDR1 and CDR2 sequences are SGHDT and YYEEEE. The junction had 13 bases not matched to a gene; V was cut back by 4 bases and J by 1 base. This CDR3 region has 18 residues.

This clonotype qualifies as medium-sized. The V and J genes are TRBV27 and TRBJ2-7; 13 bases are shared with TRBD2. This CDR3 comprises 16 residues. V gave up 6 bases and J gave up 0 bases; unmatched junction bases: 5. The germline CDR1 and CDR2 sequences are MNHEY and SMNVEV (reference sequence). This CDR3 is CASSRGTSGISYEQYF. In DNA form, the CDR3 reads TGTGCCAGCAGCCGAGGGACTAGCGGGATCTCCTACGAGCAGTACTTC.

The chain links TRBV20-1 to TRBJ2-7, with 9 bases that match TRBD1. Germline V gene lookup returns CDR1 DFQATT and CDR2 SNEGSKA (reference sequence). The CDR3 has 13 residues. The ends lost 8 bases at V and 4 bases at J; junction bases unmatched: 9. CDR3 sequence reads: CSRQGVEAYEQYF. In DNA form, the CDR3 reads TGCAGTCGACAGGGGGTTGAGGCATACGAGCAGTACTTC.

This clonotype showed up just a few times. V usage is TRBV4-1 and J usage is TRBJ1-2; no clear D gene. The CDR3 length is 16 residues. CDR1 is MGHRA and CDR2 is YSYEKL in the germline V gene. The V and J ends lost 4 bases and 2 bases respectively, with 17 bases between them. Here the CDR3 DNA reads TGCGCCAGCAGCCGACCGGTCGAGGCTCAAAACTATGGCTACACCTTC. It is translated as CASSRPVEAQNYGYTF.

The CDR3 DNA reads TGTGCCAGCAGCGTGGGACTAGGTAATGAGCAGTTCTTC. This codes for CASSVGLGNEQFF. The gene calls are TRBV9 and TRBJ2-1; 8 nucleotides line up with TRBD2. Germline assignment: CDR1 SGDLS and CDR2 YYNGEE. The CDR3 spans 13 residues. Losses at the gene ends were 2 bases for V and 7 bases for J; bases not matched to a gene: 2.

Turning to this clonotype: This clone may be a read error of a much larger clone one base away. The chain joins TRBV18 to TRBJ1-6; D is possibly TRBD1 (6 bases). CDR3 length: 16 amino acids. The germline V gene encodes CDR1 KGHSH and CDR2 LQKENI. CDR3 protein: CASSPLPGASHSTLHF. The CDR3 DNA reads as TGTGCCAGCTCACCACTCCCAGGGGCCTCCCATTCAACCCTCCACTTT.

This clonotype counts as medium-sized. V gene TRBV18 combines with J gene TRBJ2-1; 10 bases align to TRBD2. The V gene's germline CDR1 is KGHSH and CDR2 LQKENI. V lost 3 bases and J lost 6; bases outside the gene matches: 2. This CDR3 contains 14 residues. CDR3 DNA: TGTGCCAGCTCACCCACTAGCGGGACCAATGAGCAGTTCTTC. This sequence encodes CASSPTSGTNEQFF.

The table lists this clonotype with a few counts. The chain employs TRBV5-1 and TRBJ2-2; 12 positions agree with TRBD2. Germline loops: CDR1 SGHRS, CDR2 YFSETQ. This CDR3 region has 15 residues. J lost 4 bases, V lost 4 bases, and 2 bases had no gene match. As DNA, the CDR3 is TGCGCCAGCAGCGAACTAGCGGGAGGCACCGGGGAGCTGTTTTTT. Translation: CASSELAGGTGELFF.

DNA of the CDR3: TGTGCCAGCAGTTTATCAAAGGGACTAGCGGATTTCGGGGAGCTGTTTTTT. The encoded protein is CASSLSKGLADFGELFF. The genes are TRBV27 and TRBJ2-2; TRBD2 matches 11 bases. J gave up 7 bases and V 0 bases, and 7 bases lay outside the gene matches. The CDR3 covers 17 residues. CDR1 is MNHEY, CDR2 SMNVEV, per germline (reference sequence).

This clonotype is medium-sized (0.01 to 0.1%). The chain combines TRBV6-5 with TRBJ1-2; D perhaps matches TRBD1 (6 bases). Trimming left V 2 bases short and J 4 bases short, with 11 bases between. Germline CDR1 MNHEY, CDR2 SVGAGI. The CDR3 extends over 14 amino acids. DNA for the CDR3: TGTGCCAGCAGTTACACCAGGGGATTCTATGGCTACACCTTC. It yields the protein CASSYTRGFYGYTF.

V usage is TRBV6-2 or TRBV6-3 and J usage is TRBJ1-6, with D perhaps TRBD1 (6 bases). Germline V lookup: CDR1 MNHEY, CDR2 SVGEGT. V was cut by 4 bases and J by 0 bases, with 7 bases left in between. This CDR3 has 15 residues. The CDR3 DNA follows: TGTGCCAGCAGTTCGGACAGCTCCTATAATTCACCCCTCCACTTT. This sequence encodes CASSSDSSYNSPLHF.

This clonotype came up a few times. A read error may produce the germline difference seen at one junction end. V usage is TRBV4-3 and J usage is TRBJ1-2; no clear D. This CDR3 spans 13 amino acids. The V gene's germline CDR1 is LGHNA and CDR2 YSLEER. The chain's CDR3 is CASSQSSSYGYTF. The CDR3 coding sequence is TGTGCCAGCAGCCAATCAAGCTCCTATGGCTACACCTTC.

The chain uses TRBV20-1 and TRBJ2-7, with D possibly called TRBD1 or TRBD2 (5 bases each). Trimming cost V 6 bases and J 0 bases, with 24 bases left between them. Germline values: CDR1 DFQATT, CDR2 SNEGSKA (reference sequence). The CDR3 spans 17 residues. CDR3 in DNA: TGCAGTGCCCCTCCTGGGGTCGGGACCACCGCCTCCTACGAGCAGTACTTC. Translated: CSAPPGVGTTASYEQYF.

In its sample, this clonotype ranks as medium-sized. The chain recombines TRBV6-5 with TRBJ2-1; 7 bases match TRBD1. This CDR3 region has 16 residues. The V segment lost 5 bases and the J segment 4 bases; nucleotides outside the gene matches: 11. CDR1 is MNHEY and CDR2 is SVGAGI in the germline V gene. The chain's CDR3 is CASSGPGTRGYNEQFF. The CDR3 nucleotides are TGTGCCAGCAGTGGTCCGGGGACCAGGGGGTACAATGAGCAGTTCTTC.

The chain combines TRBV28 with TRBJ2-7; D not certain. CDR1 is MDHEN and CDR2 is SYDVKM in the germline V gene. The CDR3 runs to 14 residues. V dropped 8 bases and J dropped 2 bases, with 16 bases sitting between them. This CDR3 reads CASALPGRPYEQYF. In DNA form, the CDR3 reads TGTGCCAGCGCCCTCCCCGGCAGACCCTACGAGCAGTACTTC.

In its sample, this clonotype was seen once. The V gene is TRBV28, the J gene TRBJ1-4; 7 positions match TRBD1. Looked up from germline, CDR1 is MDHEN and CDR2 is SYDVKM. The junction had 4 bases not matched to a gene; V was cut back by 2 bases and J by 7 bases. The CDR3 totals 14 residues. CDR3 sequence reads: CASSLGTVREKLFF. CDR3 bases: TGTGCCAGCAGTTTAGGGACAGTTCGTGAAAAACTGTTTTTT. Together with reference TRBV28 and TRBJ1-4, the CDR3 gives the full variable domain: DVKVTQSSRYLVKRTGEKVFLECVQDMDHENMFWYRQDPGLGLRLIYFSYDVKMKEKGDIPEGYSVSREKKERFSLILESASTNQTSMYLCASSLGTVREKLFFGSGTQLSVL.

This clonotype has a handful of counts. This rearrangement joins TRBV27 to TRBJ2-2; 8 nucleotides agree with TRBD1. The junction had 13 bases not matched to a gene; V was cut back by 5 bases and J by 5 bases. The length of the CDR3 is 17 residues. CDR1 and CDR2 (germline): MNHEY, SMNVEV (reference sequence). The CDR3 DNA reads as TGTGCCAGCAGTCCCCTTCGGACAGGGTTGGGTACCGGGGAGCTGTTTTTT. Its translation is CASSPLRTGLGTGELFF.

The chain links TRBV25-1 to TRBJ1-2, with 8 nucleotides matching TRBD1. Germline CDR1 and CDR2: MGHDK and SYGVNS. Trimming cost V 6 bases and J 3 bases; bases outside gene matches: 0. The CDR3 has 12 residues. The CDR3 nucleotides read TGTGCCAGCAGGACAGGGGACTATGGCTACACCTTC. Protein sequence: CASRTGDYGYTF.